The T cell receptor (beta chain) described here comes from a study of cytotoxic CD8 clonotypes in ibrutinib-treated CLL. Study summary: The samples contained about 250,000 productive templates on average. They also contained an average of approximately 94,000 productive rearrangements.

This CDR3 region has 14 residues. Germline V gives CDR1 SGHAT, CDR2 FQNNGV. J was trimmed by 3 bases and V by 5 bases; bases with no gene match: 5. Data came from immunoSEQ multiplex PCR; TCRdb stores just in-frame clones and leaves some out. The sample shows 250,000 to 350,000 clones, approximately 76% of them seen only once. The TCR originated in a human donor with chronic lymphocytic leukemia. The sample consisted of PBMCs, taken at disease progression, from a patient treated with ibrutinib. This sequence joins TRBV11-2 and TRBJ1-2; TRBD1 agrees at 8 bases. The CDR3 region has the DNA TGTGCCAGCAGCGTTGGACAGGGAGACTATGGCTACACCTTC. Translating gives CASSVGQGDYGYTF.